Below are 21 T cell receptor beta chains sequenced from a single sample in a study of T-cell reconstitution after alpha-beta-depleted transplantation in children. Unique molecular identifiers featured in how the TCRbeta library was prepared. In TCRdb, the PCR reads were re-called with MiXCR into one record per CDR3 protein. The sample includes just over 950,000 distinct CDR3 sequences, about 30% of them seen just once. The material sequenced was PBMCs, mostly from graft donor cells, taken 360 days after TCRalphabeta/CD19-depleted stem cell transplant. These receptors all stem from a boy younger than two who had a stem cell transplant for SCID, so the T cells may come from the graft donor.

The gene calls are TRBV2 and TRBJ1-1; maybe TRBD1 (5 bases). Germline-derived CDR1 and CDR2 are SNHLY and FYNNEI. The CDR3 length is 13 residues. V lost 6 bases and J 0 bases, leaving 8 bases between the germline ends. CDR3 loop: CASRGGLNTEAFF. The CDR3 DNA sequence: TGTGCCAGCAGGGGGGGACTGAACACTGAAGCTTTCTTT.

The chain carries TRBV25-1 and TRBJ1-3; no clear D gene. V was trimmed by 3 bases and J by 0 bases, leaving 6 bases between them. The germline CDR1 and CDR2 sequences are MGHDK and SYGVNS. The CDR3 contains 14 residues. CDR3 sequence reads: CASSDSFSGNTIYF. CDR3 nucleotides: TGTGCCAGCAGTGATAGTTTCTCTGGAAACACCATATATTTT.

The chain carries TRBV25-1 and TRBJ1-1; D is unclear. V was trimmed by 3 bases and J by 0 bases, leaving 8 bases between them. CDR1 MGHDK and CDR2 SYGVNS come from the germline V gene. CDR3 length equals 14 residues. DNA of the CDR3: TGTGCCAGCAGTGAGGCAGCCATGAACACTGAAGCTTTCTTT. This sequence encodes CASSEAAMNTEAFF.

V usage is TRBV15 and J usage is TRBJ1-5; D might be TRBD1 (5 bases). The CDR3 length is 14 residues. With 4 bases removed from V and 3 bases from J, the gap between germline ends came to 10 bases. Germline values: CDR1 LNHNV, CDR2 YYDKDF (reference sequence). Written as DNA, the CDR3 is TGTGCCACCAGCACGGGACGCATCAATCAGCCCCAGCATTTT. This gives the protein CATSTGRINQPQHF.

This clonotype was counted only a few times. The rearrangement uses TRBV28 and TRBJ1-1; tentatively, D is TRBD1 (5 bases). Germline CDR1 reads MDHEN; CDR2 reads SYDVKM. This CDR3 comprises 13 residues. Trimming removed 8 bases from V and 3 bases from J, with 13 bases in between. The CDR3 loop is CASASQGYTEAFF. In DNA form, the CDR3 reads TGTGCCAGCGCCTCCCAGGGATACACTGAAGCTTTCTTT.

This rearrangement joins TRBV9 to TRBJ2-2, with 7 nucleotides matching TRBD1. V lost 0 bases and J lost 3; bases outside the gene matches: 2. Germline-derived CDR1 and CDR2 are SGDLS and YYNGEE. The CDR3 spans 15 residues. CDR3 residues: CASSVAGQHTGELFF. The CDR3 DNA reads TGTGCCAGCAGCGTAGCGGGACAGCACACCGGGGAGCTGTTTTTT.

The CDR3 coding sequence is TGCGCCAGCAGCCCAGAGGGACTAAGGACTTCAGATACGCAGTATTTT. It specifies CASSPEGLRTSDTQYF. This chain links TRBV4-1 with TRBJ2-3; 7 nucleotides agree with TRBD2. V lost 4 bases to trimming and J lost 4 bases; unmatched junction nucleotides: 11. Germline CDR1 and CDR2: MGHRA and YSYEKL. The CDR3 covers 16 residues.

This clonotype was observed a handful of times. This chain joins TRBV5-1 and TRBJ2-7, with D possibly matching TRBD2 (6 bases). V lost 4 bases to trimming and J lost 3 bases, with 14 bases between them. This CDR3 region has 14 residues. The germline gives CDR1 SGHRS, CDR2 YFSETQ. CDR3 amino acids: CASSQKGLYYEQYF. The CDR3 nucleotides read TGCGCCAGCAGCCAAAAGGGACTCTACTACGAGCAGTACTTC.

The gene calls are TRBV2 and TRBJ2-7; D not certain. This CDR3 has 12 residues. The V end was cut by 8 bases, the J end by 0 bases, with 8 bases between. Germline V lookup: CDR1 SNHLY, CDR2 FYNNEI. CDR3 sequence: CASDPDSYEQYF. CDR3 DNA: TGTGCCAGCGACCCTGACTCCTACGAGCAGTACTTC. The complete variable domain, with remaining parts taken from reference TRBV2 and TRBJ2-7, reads EPEVTQTPSHQVTQMGQEVILRCVPISNHLYFYWYRQILGQKVEFLVSFYNNEISEKSEIFDDQFSVERPDGSNFTLKIRSTKLEDSAMYFCASDPDSYEQYFGPGTRLTVT.

This clonotype was observed a handful of times. The rearrangement uses TRBV27 and TRBJ2-2; 7 bases align to TRBD1. The CDR3 is 16 amino acids. The V gene's germline CDR1 is MNHEY and CDR2 SMNVEV (reference sequence). J was trimmed by 4 bases and V by 0 bases; bases with no gene match: 5. CDR3: CASSLSQTGSTGELFF. The DNA for the CDR3 is TGTGCCAGCAGTTTATCACAGACAGGGAGCACCGGGGAGCTGTTTTTT.

The chain has TRBV4-3 and TRBJ1-5; D is undetermined. The CDR3 extends over 16 amino acids. Trimming shortened V by 0 bases and J by 4 bases, and 13 bases separated the two germline ends. Germline V CDR1 and CDR2: LGHNA, YSLEER. In DNA form, the CDR3 reads TGCGCCAGCAGCCAAGATTTCGTTTCGGGGAATCAGCCCCAGCATTTT. It encodes CASSQDFVSGNQPQHF.

A few counts support this clonotype. This sequence joins TRBV4-3 and TRBJ1-1, with D perhaps matching TRBD1 (6 bases). The V gene lost 0 bases and the J gene lost 5 bases, with 25 bases spanning the gap. Germline CDR1 reads LGHNA; CDR2 reads YSLEER. The length of the CDR3 is 19 residues. Written as DNA, the CDR3 is TGCGCCAGCAGCCAAGAATGGAAGGAACCCGACAGGCTGCGGACTGAAGCTTTCTTT. It is translated as CASSQEWKEPDRLRTEAFF.

The CDR3 protein is CASSLGEPGQVLIGYGYTF. The CDR3 DNA reads as TGTGCCAGCAGTTTGGGGGAACCGGGACAGGTTCTCATCGGCTATGGCTACACCTTC. This chain links TRBV12-3 or TRBV12-4 with TRBJ1-2; 8 bases match TRBD1. The length of the CDR3 is 19 residues. The junction had 19 bases not matched to a gene; V was cut back by 3 bases and J by 4 bases.

This clonotype turned up a few times. In nucleotides, the CDR3 is TGTGCCAGCAAGGGACAGACTCCGACCGGGGAGCTGTTTTTT. Translating gives CASKGQTPTGELFF. V is TRBV12-3 or TRBV12-4 and J is TRBJ2-2, with 7 positions matching TRBD1. J was trimmed by 5 bases and V by 7 bases; bases with no gene match: 7. The CDR3 sequence is 14 residues long.

This clonotype was seen a handful of times. The chain has TRBV29-1 and TRBJ2-2; D is unresolved. Germline CDR1 and CDR2: SQVTM and ANQGSEA. Deletions cut 2 bases from V and 8 bases from J, with 12 bases between. The CDR3 is 13 residues long. The CDR3: CSVERTFRGELFF. Written as DNA, the CDR3 is TGCAGCGTTGAACGGACCTTCAGGGGGGAGCTGTTTTTT.

This clonotype was seen once. The chain employs TRBV12-3 or TRBV12-4 and TRBJ2-3; TRBD2 agrees at 8 bases. The CDR3 totals 15 residues. V lost 3 bases and J lost 3; bases outside the gene matches: 5. The DNA of the CDR3 is TGTGCCAGCAGTTTGATTAGCGGGGTAACAGATACGCAGTATTTT. Protein: CASSLISGVTDTQYF.

The J gene is TRBJ2-2, the V gene TRBV4-3; no clear D gene. V was trimmed by 3 bases and J by 3 bases, leaving 20 bases between them. This CDR3 is built from 18 residues. CDR1 is LGHNA and CDR2 is YSLEER in the germline V gene. Here the CDR3 reads CASSQGPTLYWDTGELFF. CDR3 coding DNA: TGCGCCAGCAGCCAGGGTCCTACTCTTTACTGGGACACCGGGGAGCTGTTTTTT.

This clonotype occurred many times. Here the CDR3 reads CASSQVGTTDTQYF. For the CDR3, the DNA is TGCGCCAGCAGCCAAGTTGGTACCACAGATACGCAGTATTTT. This rearrangement joins TRBV4-1 to TRBJ2-3; D is unresolved. Germline V lookup: CDR1 MGHRA, CDR2 YSYEKL. Trimming stripped 1 base from V and 2 bases from J, with 7 bases between. This CDR3 is built from 14 residues.

This clonotype was observed a few times. This sequence joins TRBV4-1 and TRBJ1-1; 7 bases are a match to TRBD1. Germline values: CDR1 MGHRA, CDR2 YSYEKL. Trimming at V came to 0 bases and at J to 11 bases, leaving 9 bases not matched to a gene. The CDR3 spans 14 residues. This CDR3 reads CASSQENQGEKAFF. CDR3 nucleotide sequence: TGCGCCAGCAGCCAAGAGAATCAGGGGGAAAAGGCTTTCTTT.

The V and J genes are TRBV15 and TRBJ2-5; D unresolved. Germline V gives CDR1 LNHNV, CDR2 YYDKDF (reference sequence). Trimming stripped 1 base from V and 4 bases from J, with 16 bases between. This CDR3 has 16 amino acids. CDR3 nucleotides: TGTGCCACCAGCAGAGCTATTTTGGACGCAGGAGAGACCCAGTACTTC. Translated: CATSRAILDAGETQYF.

The V call is TRBV24-1, the J call TRBJ2-1; 7 nucleotides line up with TRBD1. The ends lost 4 bases at V and 7 bases at J; junction bases unmatched: 12. Germline CDR1 KGHDR, CDR2 SFDVKD. This CDR3 comprises 16 residues. The CDR3 region has the DNA TGTGCCACCAGTGACCCTAGACAGGGATGGAGGAATGAGCAGTTCTTC. Its translation is CATSDPRQGWRNEQFF.